This T cell receptor beta chain was obtained from a study of shared clonotypes between healthy human individuals. Study-level results: Even with large depth, rarefaction showed that sorted-subset sequencing was incomplete.

To note about this clone: The antigen is undetermined.

TCRdb's copy holds only in-frame clones and misses some; the assay was immunoSEQ multiplex PCR. Altogether approximately 2,300,000 clones are present, under 95% being singletons, with the ten largest covering about 0.41%. Per the germline V gene, CDR1 is SGHNT and CDR2 is YENEEA. The CDR3 covers 13 residues. Deletions cut 5 bases from V and 6 bases from J, with 13 bases between. The receptor comes from a man between 18 and 29 years old in good health. Some clones in this sample may be carry-over from other donors' samples. The V and J genes are TRBV11-3 and TRBJ1-2; D is possibly TRBD1 (6 bases). The sample was naive CD4+ T cells from PBMCs. Subset denoted: CD45RA+ positively selected. The CDR3 DNA reads as TGTGCCAGCAGCGCCTCGGGGGGCGATGGCTACACCTTC. Its translation is CASSASGGDGYTF.